This entry is about one T cell receptor (beta chain). What it binds is not known. Donors sampled were nominally healthy, though unrecorded immune exposures were likely. This CDR3 spans 13 amino acids. V was shortened by 0 bases and J by 5 bases, with 8 bases between the two germline ends. Looked up from germline, CDR1 is SGDLS and CDR2 is YYNGEE. A multiplex PCR was run with 60 Vbeta primers and 13 Jbeta primers. The protocol was immunoSEQ multiplex PCR, while the TCRdb copy is restricted to in-frame clones and leaves out a portion. The listing records more than 90,000 clones. These data are taken from a study of cytomegalovirus exposure and HLA in healthy donors. Findings and caveats of the study: TCR beta V- and J-gene trimming was later associated with a missense DCLRE1C variant. The dataset shows that most TCR sequences were rare, while some public TCRs occurred in many donors.

The chain is built from TRBV9 and TRBJ1-1; a weak D match, TRBD1 (6 bases). The receptor comes from a middle-aged man in good health and CMV-seropositive. Sequenced: PBMCs. The CDR3, as DNA: TGTGCCAGCAGCGTAGATAGGGGGACTGAAGCTTTCTTT. It is translated as CASSVDRGTEAFF. Full variable domain (rest looked up from reference TRBV9 and TRBJ1-1): DSGVTQTPKHLITATGQRVTLRCSPRSGDLSVYWYQQSLDQGLQFLIQYYNGEERAKGNILERFSAQQFPDLHSELNLSSLELGDSALYFCASSVDRGTEAFFGQGTRLTVV.